A single sample is the source of the 30 T cell receptor beta chains below, sequenced in a study of technical replicates of blood from several donors. Here immunoSEQ multiplex PCR was the method, and the copy in TCRdb shows in-frame clones only, minus some. The table includes about 98,000 clones, approximately 94% detected once. Sequenced input: T cells isolated from PBMCs. The receptor set was obtained from a human donor in good health.

This chain links TRBV28 with TRBJ2-1; D is undetermined. This CDR3 region has 14 residues. Trimming pared 2 bases from V and 0 bases from J, leaving 5 bases between. Germline CDR1 is MDHEN and CDR2 is SYDVKM. CDR3 region: CASSLAYSYNEQFF. The CDR3 DNA reads TGTGCCAGCAGTTTAGCCTACTCCTACAATGAGCAGTTCTTC.

This clone appeared a single time. V usage is TRBV15 and J usage is TRBJ1-5; 7 positions match TRBD1. V trimming: 6 bases; J trimming: 7 bases; junction bases outside the gene matches: 18. Per germline, CDR1 LNHNV and CDR2 YYDKDF (reference sequence). The CDR3 spans 17 residues. CDR3 sequence reads: CATRKPYGQVVSQPQHF. The CDR3 coding sequence is TGTGCCACCAGGAAGCCATATGGACAGGTGGTAAGCCAGCCCCAGCATTTT.

In this sample, this clone turned up a few times. The chain uses TRBV6-5 and TRBJ2-7; 7 bases align to TRBD1. Germline CDR1 MNHEY, CDR2 SVGAGI. The CDR3 is made up of 15 amino acids. Trimming cost V 7 bases and J 3 bases; bases outside gene matches: 12. The CDR3 sequence: CASKTGTVALYEQYF. CDR3 sequence (DNA): TGTGCCAGCAAGACCGGGACAGTAGCTCTCTACGAGCAGTACTTC.

The V call is TRBV7-9, the J call TRBJ2-1, with 14 nucleotides matching TRBD2. V dropped 8 bases and J dropped 0; count of bases not matched to a gene: 9. The length of the CDR3 is 18 residues. Per germline, CDR1 SEHNR and CDR2 FQNEAQ (reference sequence). The CDR3 DNA reads as TGTGCCAGCGCCGGGACTAGCGGGAGAACGGACTCCTACAATGAGCAGTTCTTC. Its translation is CASAGTSGRTDSYNEQFF.

The J gene is TRBJ2-3, the V gene TRBV7-3, with D perhaps matching TRBD2 (6 bases). Germline values: CDR1 SGHTA, CDR2 FQGTGA. Trimming took 1 base from V and 7 from J, leaving 15 bases between them. The CDR3 consists of 15 residues. DNA for the CDR3: TGTGCCAGCAGCTTAAATACGGGACTTACTAATACGCAGTATTTT. It translates to CASSLNTGLTNTQYF.

Only one count was recorded for this clone. This rearrangement joins TRBV6-1 to TRBJ1-2, with 8 bases aligning to TRBD1. The CDR3 has 13 amino acids. V lost 7 bases and J lost 6; bases outside the gene matches: 7. The germline V gene encodes CDR1 MNHNS and CDR2 SASEGT. As DNA, the CDR3 is TGTGCCAGCAACCCAGGGGGCGCGAATGGCTACACCTTC. It translates to CASNPGGANGYTF.

The chain is built from TRBV4-2 and TRBJ2-1, with D possibly matching TRBD1 (6 bases). Trimming took 0 bases from V and 6 from J, leaving 15 bases between them. The CDR3 extends over 16 amino acids. CDR1 is LGHNA and CDR2 is YNFKEQ in the germline V gene. CDR3 coding DNA: TGTGCCAGCAGCCAAGATGGTCAGGGGAGTGCCAATGAGCAGTTCTTC. The encoded protein is CASSQDGQGSANEQFF.

The V call is TRBV19, the J call TRBJ2-1; D perhaps matches TRBD2 (6 bases). V lost 4 bases, J lost 0 bases, and 7 bases lay in between. The CDR3 has 14 residues. Germline CDR1 is LNHDA and CDR2 is SQIVND (reference sequence). CDR3 in DNA: TGTGCCAGTAGTACCGGGAGCTCCTACAATGAGCAGTTCTTC. Translation gives CASSTGSSYNEQFF.

The chain recombines TRBV4-1 with TRBJ2-1; 15 bases match TRBD2. V gave up 3 bases and J gave up 0 bases; unmatched junction bases: 9. This CDR3 is 20 amino acids long. CDR1 is MGHRA and CDR2 is YSYEKL in the germline V gene. Here the CDR3 DNA reads TGCGCCAGCAGCCAGCCGGGACTAGCGGGAGGCCCCAACTCCTACAATGAGCAGTTCTTC. It encodes CASSQPGLAGGPNSYNEQFF.

The chain carries TRBV11-2 and TRBJ2-1; TRBD1 matches 9 bases. Germline V CDR1 and CDR2: SGHAT, FQNNGV. The CDR3 sequence is 15 residues long. V dropped 5 bases and J dropped 3; count of bases not matched to a gene: 5. This chain's CDR3 is CASSPTGGIYNEQFF. In nucleotides, the CDR3 is TGTGCCAGCAGCCCGACAGGGGGTATCTACAATGAGCAGTTCTTC.

The chain couples TRBV28 to TRBJ2-6; D uncertain. The germline gives CDR1 MDHEN, CDR2 SYDVKM. CDR3 size: 14 residues. V was shortened by 8 bases and J by 0 bases, with 8 bases between the two germline ends. The CDR3 reads CASGVHSGANVLTF. CDR3 sequence (DNA): TGTGCCAGCGGAGTACACTCTGGGGCCAACGTCCTGACTTTC.

The chain recombines TRBV19 with TRBJ2-7; TRBD2 agrees at 7 bases. Germline CDR1 LNHDA, CDR2 SQIVND (reference sequence). The length of the CDR3 is 16 residues. With 2 bases clipped from V and 3 bases from J, the junction kept 10 bases outside the gene matches. DNA of the CDR3: TGTGCCAGTAGTATAACGGGCGGGAGTTTCCTCTACGAGCAGTACTTC. It translates to CASSITGGSFLYEQYF.

V usage is TRBV11-2 and J usage is TRBJ1-4, with 10 bases matching TRBD1. Germline loops: CDR1 SGHAT, CDR2 FQNNGV. Trimming cost V 4 bases and J 7 bases; bases outside gene matches: 9. The length of the CDR3 is 16 residues. CDR3 amino acids: CASSSTNDRGPEKLFF. The CDR3 DNA follows: TGTGCCAGCAGCTCAACAAACGACAGGGGGCCTGAAAAACTGTTTTTT.

CDR3 residues: CASSSPGTDMNTEAFF. Written as DNA, the CDR3 is TGTGCCAGCAGCTCCCCCGGGACAGACATGAACACTGAAGCTTTCTTT. The chain is built from TRBV7-8 and TRBJ1-1, with TRBD1 matching over 7 bases. The germline V gene has CDR1 SGHVS and CDR2 FQNEAQ. The CDR3 length is 16 residues. Trimming took 4 bases from V and 0 from J; bases not matched to a gene: 8.

The CDR3 sequence: CASGLGNRGGNQPQHF. Written as DNA, the CDR3 is TGTGCTAGTGGTTTGGGCAACAGGGGTGGCAATCAGCCCCAGCATTTT. The gene calls are TRBV12-5 and TRBJ1-5; TRBD1 matches 7 bases. Germline-derived CDR1 and CDR2 are LGHNT and FRNRAP. The CDR3 totals 16 residues. V lost 1 base to trimming and J lost 2 bases; unmatched junction nucleotides: 5.

The CDR3 is CASHQGVGNEQYF. CDR3 nucleotide sequence: TGTGCCAGCCACCAGGGGGTCGGGAACGAGCAGTACTTC. The chain has TRBV27 and TRBJ2-7, with 7 bases fitting TRBD1. The germline V gene encodes CDR1 MNHEY and CDR2 SMNVEV (reference sequence). V shed 8 bases and J 5 bases; nucleotides not matched to a gene: 9. CDR3 size: 13 residues.

The gene calls are TRBV4-1 and TRBJ2-7; 7 bases line up with TRBD2. This CDR3 region has 15 residues. Germline CDR1 and CDR2: MGHRA and YSYEKL. Germline trimming cut 0 bases from V and 6 bases from J; bases unmatched to any gene: 8. Written as DNA, the CDR3 is TGCGCCAGCAGCCAAGAAGGGCGACTAGCCTCCGAGCAGTACTTC. This gives the protein CASSQEGRLASEQYF.

This clone came up once. V usage is TRBV9 and J usage is TRBJ1-2, with 7 bases lining up with TRBD1. Germline loops: CDR1 SGDLS, CDR2 YYNGEE. Losses at the gene ends were 3 bases for V and 6 bases for J; bases not matched to a gene: 5. The CDR3 extends over 13 amino acids. CDR3 nucleotides: TGTGCCAGCAGCGAACAGGGGTCGAATGGCTACACCTTC. Residues: CASSEQGSNGYTF.

The genes are TRBV21-1 and TRBJ2-1; the table's D call, TRBD2, has no DNA check behind it. TRBV21-1 is labeled a pseudogene. CDR3 length: 17 amino acids. In DNA form, the CDR3 reads TGTGCCAGCACCCCAACTGAGCGGGAGTGGTCCTACAATGAGCAGTTCTTC. Protein: CASTPTEREWSYNEQFF.

The sample holds one count of this clone. The gene calls are TRBV29-1 and TRBJ2-1, with TRBD2 as a possible D gene (5 bases). V was clipped by 7 bases and J by 0 bases, with 34 bases between them. Looked up from germline, CDR1 is SQVTM and CDR2 is ANQGSEA. CDR3 length equals 21 residues. The CDR3 bases are TGCAGCGGGGTGGGCGAGGACTTCATATACGGGCCAAGAAGCTCCTACAATGAGCAGTTCTTC. Its protein is CSGVGEDFIYGPRSSYNEQFF.

The V and J genes are TRBV6-6 and TRBJ1-1, with 8 bases identical to TRBD1. Germline values: CDR1 MNHNY, CDR2 SVGAGI (reference sequence). V gave up 3 bases and J gave up 7 bases; unmatched junction bases: 4. The CDR3 contains 13 residues. CDR3 region: CASSYSTGVEAFF. The CDR3 nucleotides read TGTGCCAGCAGTTATTCGACAGGGGTTGAAGCTTTCTTT.

The chain has TRBV11-1 and TRBJ2-1; 9 bases agree with TRBD1. The CDR3 contains 15 residues. The germline V gene encodes CDR1 SGHAT and CDR2 FQDESV (reference sequence). The junction had 9 bases not matched to a gene; V was cut back by 4 bases and J by 8 bases. The CDR3 bases are TGTGCCAGCAGCTCCGGACAGGGGTATCTTGATGAGCAGTTCTTC. Its translation is CASSSGQGYLDEQFF.

This sequence joins TRBV28 and TRBJ1-5; D unclear. The CDR3 has 12 amino acids. V was cut by 7 bases and J by 2 bases, with 6 bases left in between. The germline V gene has CDR1 MDHEN and CDR2 SYDVKM. CDR3: CASITGNQPQHF. The CDR3 DNA sequence: TGTGCCAGCATAACTGGCAATCAGCCCCAGCATTTT.

This chain joins TRBV9 and TRBJ2-5; no reliable D call. The length of the CDR3 is 15 residues. V dropped 3 bases and J dropped 2 bases, with 14 bases sitting between them. From germline, CDR1 is SGDLS and CDR2 YYNGEE. In nucleotides, the CDR3 is TGTGCCAGCAGCGGCACCTCAACGACTCAAGAGACCCAGTACTTC. The encoded protein is CASSGTSTTQETQYF.

The chain couples TRBV6-6 to TRBJ1-5; D perhaps matches TRBD1 (6 bases). The germline gives CDR1 MNHNY, CDR2 SVGAGI (reference sequence). The CDR3 totals 15 residues. With 6 bases removed from V and 1 base from J, the gap between germline ends came to 13 bases. The CDR3 bases are TGTGCCAGCAGGACGGACAGAATAAGCAATCAGCCCCAGCATTTT. Translation gives CASRTDRISNQPQHF.

With respect to this clone: A read error is likely, as this CDR3 ends without the conserved phenylalanine or tryptophan. The DNA is left out, because the CDR3 cannot be placed on it with certainty; the CDR3 is given as TCRdb lists it. The chain joins TRBV6-1 to TRBJ2-7; TRBD2, as called in the table, went unchecked against the DNA. The CDR3 is made up of 13 amino acids, end residues included. Germline CDR1 MNHNS, CDR2 SASEGT. Here the CDR3 reads CASSDGFRGPSLI.

CDR3 loop: CASSLYGGQETQYF. CDR3 in DNA: TGTGCCAGCAGTTTGTATGGGGGGCAAGAGACCCAGTACTTC. V gene TRBV27 combines with J gene TRBJ2-5; a weak D match, TRBD2 (6 bases). From germline, CDR1 is MNHEY and CDR2 SMNVEV (reference sequence). This CDR3 comprises 14 residues. With 3 bases removed from V and 2 bases from J, the gap between germline ends came to 10 bases.

The CDR3 DNA follows: TGCAGCGTTGTGCGGGGGTACGAGCAGTACTTC. Amino acids: CSVVRGYEQYF. V usage is TRBV29-1 and J usage is TRBJ2-7, with 7 positions matching TRBD2. The germline V gene encodes CDR1 SQVTM and CDR2 ANQGSEA. J gave up 4 bases and V 4 bases, and 1 base lay outside the gene matches. The CDR3 totals 11 residues.

The genes are TRBV14 and TRBJ2-5, with D unresolved. The CDR3 extends over 13 amino acids. V lost 4 bases to trimming and J lost 5 bases, with 11 bases between them. The germline gives CDR1 SGHDN, CDR2 FVKESK. The CDR3 sequence: CASSRTPKETQYF. Written as DNA, the CDR3 is TGTGCCAGCAGCCGCACTCCAAAGGAGACCCAGTACTTC.

The CDR3, as DNA: TGTGCCAGTAGTGCGGACAGGGGGCCGGTTAACTATGGCTACACCTTC. Amino acids: CASSADRGPVNYGYTF. This chain connects TRBV19 to TRBJ1-2, with 11 bases lining up with TRBD1. V dropped 5 bases and J dropped 1; count of bases not matched to a gene: 6. Germline CDR1 reads LNHDA; CDR2 reads SQIVND (reference sequence). The CDR3 has 16 amino acids.